Below are 27 T cell receptor beta chains sequenced from a single sample in a study of Graves' ophthalmopathy and Graves' hyperthyroidism. Amplification of the TCR beta CDR3 regions used RNA transcripts (as template). An initial RT-PCR round employing HTBI primers preceded a second-round multiplex PCR. From the multiplex PCR reads, TCRdb called clonotypes with MiXCR, one entry per CDR3 protein. This sample has about 600,000 distinct CDR3 sequences, with roughly 39% found just once. The material sequenced was peripheral blood or thyroid tissue (not recorded which). All receptors come from an adult man with Graves' hyperthyroidism.

On this clonotype: The conserved final phenylalanine or tryptophan is absent from the CDR3, which likely points to a read error. The rearrangement links TRBV2 to TRBJ2-7; D could derive from TRBD1 or TRBD2 (6 bases each). V was shortened by 6 bases and J by 3 bases, with 12 bases between the two germline ends. The germline V gene encodes CDR1 SNHLY and CDR2 FYNNEI. The CDR3 is 13 residues long. The CDR3 bases are TGTGCCAGCAGCCGGGGGCAGGGCTACGAGCAGTACCTC. Protein: CASSRGQGYEQYL.

This clonotype was counted many times. The chain employs TRBV20-1 and TRBJ2-7; 14 positions agree with TRBD2. After removal of 0 bases from V and 4 bases from J, the junction contained 8 bases not matched to a gene. CDR3 length: 17 amino acids. CDR1 is DFQATT, CDR2 SNEGSKA, per germline (reference sequence). DNA for the CDR3: TGCAGTGCTAGAGATGAGACTGGGACTAGCGGGAGTTACGAGCAGTACTTC. The encoded protein is CSARDETGTSGSYEQYF.

To note about this clonotype: A much larger clone is a single base away; this may be a read error. The chain combines TRBV7-9 with TRBJ1-1; weak D call: TRBD1 (5 bases). This CDR3 comprises 17 residues. V was cut by 1 base and J by 0 bases, with 15 bases left in between. The germline gives CDR1 SEHNR, CDR2 FQNEAQ (reference sequence). CDR3 sequence reads: CASSLDWGREMNTEAFF. Written as DNA, the CDR3 is TGTGCCAGCAGCTTAGACTGGGGCAGGGAAATGAACACTGAAGCTTTCTTT. The variable domain in full, completed from reference TRBV7-9 and TRBJ1-1, reads DTGVSQNPRHKITKRGQNVTFRCDPISEHNRLYWYRQTLGQGPEFLTYFQNEAQLEKSRLLSDRFSAERPKGSFSTLEIQRTEQGDSAMYLCASSLDWGREMNTEAFFGQGTRLTVV.

In its sample, this clonotype was seen many times. This rearrangement joins TRBV7-9 to TRBJ1-1; D call uncertain. Germline CDR1 reads SEHNR; CDR2 reads FQNEAQ (reference sequence). The CDR3 loop spans 13 amino acids. Trimming removed 5 bases from V and 3 bases from J, with 10 bases in between. CDR3 sequence reads: CASSPSGDTEAFF. The CDR3 DNA reads as TGTGCCAGCAGCCCTAGTGGAGACACTGAAGCTTTCTTT.

Turning to this clonotype: A much larger clone sits a single nucleotide away, making a read error possible. The rearrangement joins TRBV11-2 to TRBJ2-6, with 11 bases identical to TRBD2. CDR3 size: 18 residues. Germline V gene sequence: CDR1 SGHAT, CDR2 FQNNGV. This CDR3 is CAGSLPGTSGSGANVPTF. The CDR3, as DNA: TGTGCCGGCAGCCTGCCCGGGACTAGCGGTTCTGGGGCCAACGTCCCGACTTTC.

This rearrangement joins TRBV7-9 to TRBJ2-7; 8 bases are a match to TRBD1. From germline, CDR1 is SEHNR and CDR2 FQNEAQ (reference sequence). This CDR3 is 15 amino acids long. V lost 3 bases, J lost 3 bases, and 7 bases stayed unmatched. Here the CDR3 reads CASSFGTGTGYEQYF. The CDR3 coding sequence is TGTGCCAGCAGCTTCGGGACAGGAACGGGCTACGAGCAGTACTTC.

V usage is TRBV24-1 and J usage is TRBJ2-5; D is perhaps TRBD1 or TRBD2 (6 bases each). This CDR3 has 12 residues. V was cut by 9 bases and J by 6 bases, with 13 bases left in between. Germline CDR1 is KGHDR and CDR2 is SFDVKD. CDR3 amino acids: CATQRGAQTQYF. In DNA, the CDR3 is TGTGCCACCCAGAGGGGGGCCCAGACCCAGTACTTC.

This clonotype was counted at least ten times. The chain uses TRBV2 and TRBJ1-6, with D possibly being TRBD1 (6 bases). The CDR3 extends over 13 amino acids. Trimming shortened V by 7 bases and J by 9 bases, and 13 bases separated the two germline ends. CDR1 is SNHLY, CDR2 FYNNEI, per germline. CDR3 sequence (DNA): TGTGCCAGCAAGGGGGGGCCAGGTTCACCCCTCCACTTT. Amino acids: CASKGGPGSPLHF.

In its sample, this clonotype was seen a few times. This sequence joins TRBV5-4 and TRBJ2-7; TRBD2 aligns across 9 bases. After removal of 10 bases from V and 0 bases from J, the junction contained 17 bases not matched to a gene. CDR3 length: 17 residues. CDR1 is SGHNT, CDR2 YYREEE, per germline (reference sequence). CDR3 coding DNA: TGTGCCTTCAGCCGGAGTAGCCTAGCGGGGTTCTCCTACGAGCAGTACTTC. Translating it yields CAFSRSSLAGFSYEQYF.

This clonotype appeared once. Being one base from a much bigger clone, this may be a read error. J is TRBJ1-4 and V is TRBV27; TRBD1 agrees at 7 bases. Germline loops: CDR1 MNHEY, CDR2 SMNVEV (reference sequence). The CDR3 contains 15 residues. V lost 6 bases to trimming and J lost 2 bases; unmatched junction nucleotides: 6. CDR3 sequence: CASSRTGQTNEKLFF. Here the CDR3 DNA reads TGTGCCAGCAGCCGAACGGGACAGACTAATGAAAAACTGTTTTTT.

Ten or more counts support this clonotype. This chain joins TRBV24-1 and TRBJ1-2, with D hard to call. Germline V gene data show CDR1 as KGHDR and CDR2 as SFDVKD. The length of the CDR3 is 13 residues. The V and J ends lost 0 bases and 4 bases respectively, with 5 bases between them. The CDR3 reads CATSDLPSYGYTF. The CDR3 coding sequence is TGTGCCACCAGTGATTTGCCATCCTATGGCTACACCTTC.

This rearrangement joins TRBV7-2 to TRBJ2-7; 12 positions match TRBD1. This CDR3 spans 16 amino acids. Germline V lookup: CDR1 SGHTA, CDR2 FQGNSA. Unmatched junction bases numbered 7, after V lost 7 bases and J lost 0 bases. CDR3 nucleotides: TGTGCCAGCACCTTGGGGGACAGGGGGCTCTCCTACGAGCAGTACTTC. Residues: CASTLGDRGLSYEQYF.

This clonotype came up a few times. At one end the junction does not follow the germline gene, possibly because of a read error. The chain combines TRBV7-7 with TRBJ2-2; 8 nucleotides align to TRBD2. Germline CDR1 SSHAT, CDR2 FNYEAQ (reference sequence). The CDR3 is made up of 14 amino acids. The DNA of the CDR3 is TGTGCTAGCAGGGCGGGAGGTGACCCCGGGGAGCTGTTTTTT. Residues: CASRAGGDPGELFF.

This clonotype was recorded at least ten times. The CDR3 reads CASSQVGEQYF. In nucleotides, the CDR3 is TGTGCCAGCAGCCAAGTGGGGGAGCAGTACTTC. The V gene is TRBV3-1, the J gene TRBJ2-7; D unresolved. Germline values: CDR1 LGHDT, CDR2 YNNKEL (reference sequence). The CDR3 runs to 11 residues. V gave up 1 base and J gave up 7 bases, with 5 bases separating them.

This clonotype was seen repeatedly, ten times or more. The chain is built from TRBV9 and TRBJ2-5, with 13 nucleotides matching TRBD2. After removal of 4 bases from V and 4 bases from J, the junction contained 4 bases not matched to a gene. CDR1 and CDR2 from the germline V gene are SGDLS and YYNGEE. The CDR3 runs to 15 residues. The CDR3 bases are TGTGCCAGCAGCAGCGGACTAGCGGGGGCAGAGACCCAGTACTTC. It specifies CASSSGLAGAETQYF. The full variable domain, rest sourced from reference TRBV9 and TRBJ2-5, is DSGVTQTPKHLITATGQRVTLRCSPRSGDLSVYWYQQSLDQGLQFLIQYYNGEERAKGNILERFSAQQFPDLHSELNLSSLELGDSALYFCASSSGLAGAETQYFGPGTRLLVL.

This clonotype appeared many times. This chain links TRBV5-1 with TRBJ1-1; D is perhaps TRBD1 (6 bases). Germline assignment: CDR1 SGHRS and CDR2 YFSETQ. The CDR3 is 14 amino acids. V lost 4 bases and J lost 2, with 12 bases in between. This CDR3 is CASSLQGSNTEAFF. CDR3 DNA: TGCGCCAGCAGCCTGCAGGGGAGTAACACTGAAGCTTTCTTT.

In this sample, this clonotype turned up many times. This sequence joins TRBV6-6 and TRBJ1-3; no clear D. Germline lookup yields CDR1 MNHNY and CDR2 SVGAGI (reference sequence). This CDR3 is 11 amino acids long. V gave up 6 bases and J gave up 4 bases, with 4 bases separating them. This CDR3 is CASREGNTIYF. The CDR3 DNA is TGTGCCAGCAGGGAGGGAAACACCATATATTTT.

This chain connects TRBV29-1 to TRBJ2-6, with D tentatively TRBD1 (5 bases). This CDR3 contains 13 residues. V lost 5 bases and J 4 bases, leaving 9 bases between the germline ends. Germline V gene lookup returns CDR1 SQVTM and CDR2 ANQGSEA. The CDR3 nucleotides read TGCAGCGTTCGTAGGGGAGGGGCCAACGTCCTGACTTTC. Amino acid sequence: CSVRRGGANVLTF.

J is TRBJ2-7 and V is TRBV29-1; D is undetermined. V was clipped by 8 bases and J by 2 bases, with 16 bases between them. The germline CDR1 and CDR2 sequences are SQVTM and ANQGSEA. CDR3 size: 13 residues. In nucleotides, the CDR3 is TGCAGCAGTGAAGCCGCCGCAACCTACGAGCAGTACTTC. Protein product: CSSEAAATYEQYF.

V gene TRBV7-9 combines with J gene TRBJ2-3, with TRBD2 identical over 11 bases. Germline CDR1 and CDR2: SEHNR and FQNEAQ (reference sequence). J lost 2 bases, V lost 5 bases, and 6 bases had no gene match. The CDR3 is 16 residues long. CDR3: CASSTGTSGPTDTQYF. The CDR3 coding sequence is TGTGCCAGCAGCACCGGGACTAGCGGCCCCACAGATACGCAGTATTTT. The variable domain in full, completed from reference TRBV7-9 and TRBJ2-3, reads DTGVSQNPRHKITKRGQNVTFRCDPISEHNRLYWYRQTLGQGPEFLTYFQNEAQLEKSRLLSDRFSAERPKGSFSTLEIQRTEQGDSAMYLCASSTGTSGPTDTQYFGPGTRLTVL.

This clonotype was seen repeatedly, ten times or more. This chain links TRBV7-9 with TRBJ1-2; D remains ambiguous. This CDR3 has 11 residues. The germline V and J ends were trimmed by 5 bases and 6 bases, with 7 bases remaining between them. The germline gives CDR1 SEHNR, CDR2 FQNEAQ (reference sequence). DNA of the CDR3: TGTGCCAGCAGCCCATCGAATGGCTACACCTTC. It is translated as CASSPSNGYTF.

The chain is built from TRBV7-2 and TRBJ1-4, with D tentatively TRBD1 (5 bases). V was shortened by 3 bases and J by 10 bases, with 15 bases between the two germline ends. The CDR3 is 14 residues long. Germline loops: CDR1 SGHTA, CDR2 FQGNSA. CDR3 DNA sequence: TGTGCCAGCAGCTTCGGGACCCTTCAGGGAAAACTGTTTTTT. Encoded protein: CASSFGTLQGKLFF.

In the case of this clonotype: A junction end diverges from the germline sequence, so it may reflect a read error. The DNA for the CDR3 is TGTGCCAGCAGTCCCACAGGGAACTATGGCCACACCTTC. Its translation is CASSPTGNYGHTF. V gene TRBV7-2 combines with J gene TRBJ1-2; D possibly corresponds to TRBD1 (6 bases). The germline gives CDR1 SGHTA, CDR2 FQGNSA. This CDR3 has 13 residues.

This clonotype came up many times. The V gene is TRBV7-9, the J gene TRBJ1-2; unclear D gene. Germline-derived CDR1 and CDR2 are SEHNR and FQNEAQ (reference sequence). The V end lost 4 bases, the J end lost 1 base, and 7 bases lay between the germline ends. The CDR3 contains 13 residues. Written as DNA, the CDR3 is TGTGCCAGCAGCTCGGAGATTAACTATGGCTACACCTTC. It yields the protein CASSSEINYGYTF. Full variable domain (missing parts from reference TRBV7-9 and TRBJ1-2): DTGVSQNPRHKITKRGQNVTFRCDPISEHNRLYWYRQTLGQGPEFLTYFQNEAQLEKSRLLSDRFSAERPKGSFSTLEIQRTEQGDSAMYLCASSSEINYGYTFGSGTRLTVV.

The rearrangement links TRBV5-1 to TRBJ2-4; 9 bases are shared with TRBD1. Trimming cost V 4 bases and J 7 bases; bases outside gene matches: 0. Germline V lookup: CDR1 SGHRS, CDR2 YFSETQ. This CDR3 has 12 residues. The CDR3 protein is CASSGQGNIQYF. The DNA of the CDR3 is TGCGCCAGCAGCGGACAGGGGAACATTCAGTACTTC.

This clonotype was detected only a few times. This chain joins TRBV7-9 and TRBJ1-1; 9 bases line up with TRBD1. V was clipped by 8 bases and J by 5 bases; unmatched bases: 9. Germline lookup yields CDR1 SEHNR and CDR2 FQNEAQ (reference sequence). The CDR3 loop spans 14 amino acids. CDR3 nucleotides: TGTGCCAGCCTTTCCAAGACAGGGGGTACTGAAGCTTTCTTT. As protein: CASLSKTGGTEAFF.

V is TRBV7-2 and J is TRBJ1-1; D may be TRBD1 (5 bases). The CDR3 runs to 14 residues. Trimming shortened V by 4 bases and J by 5 bases, and 14 bases separated the two germline ends. Germline lookup yields CDR1 SGHTA and CDR2 FQGNSA. The CDR3 sequence is CASSYRQKETEAFF. CDR3 coding DNA: TGTGCCAGCAGCTACCGACAGAAAGAGACTGAAGCTTTCTTT.